The 32 T cell receptor beta chains given below trace back to one sample, sequenced in a study of technical replicates of blood from a handful of donors. Measured with immunoSEQ multiplex PCR; TCRdb has only the in-frame clones, and not every one. The sample has under 100,000 clones, approximately 96% seen once; the top ten hold less than 0.25%. Source material: T cells isolated from PBMCs. All receptors derive from a human donor in good health.

The rearrangement joins TRBV5-1 to TRBJ2-5, with D perhaps matching TRBD2 (6 bases). This CDR3 spans 13 amino acids. Trimming removed 9 bases at V and 5 bases at J, with 17 bases between. Germline V gene lookup returns CDR1 SGHRS and CDR2 YFSETQ. The CDR3 nucleotides read TGCGCCACGAACGGAGGGGTTGGTGAGACCCAGTACTTC. It translates to CATNGGVGETQYF.

The chain employs TRBV19 and TRBJ1-5; no definite D call. The germline V gene encodes CDR1 LNHDA and CDR2 SQIVND (reference sequence). The CDR3 is 14 amino acids. V gave up 3 bases and J gave up 4 bases, with 10 bases separating them. The CDR3 is CASSILETNQPQHF. CDR3 bases: TGTGCCAGTAGTATTCTAGAAACAAATCAGCCCCAGCATTTT.

V usage is TRBV18 and J usage is TRBJ2-5; tentatively, D is TRBD2 (5 bases). CDR1 and CDR2 (germline): KGHSH, LQKENI. V was trimmed by 3 bases and J by 5 bases, leaving 10 bases between them. This CDR3 is 13 amino acids long. CDR3 protein: CASSPITGETQYF. CDR3 sequence (DNA): TGTGCCAGCTCACCGATCACGGGGGAGACCCAGTACTTC.

This clone was observed once. The chain has TRBV19 and TRBJ2-3; D might be TRBD2 (6 bases). Germline values: CDR1 LNHDA, CDR2 SQIVND (reference sequence). V dropped 4 bases and J dropped 2 bases, with 19 bases sitting between them. The CDR3 is made up of 17 amino acids. The CDR3 region has the DNA TGTGCCAGTAGTAATCTGGAGGGCGGGTCCCACACAGATACGCAGTATTTT. Encoded protein: CASSNLEGGSHTDTQYF.

The chain couples TRBV9 to TRBJ2-5, with a possible D match to TRBD2 (6 bases). In germline, CDR1 is SGDLS, CDR2 YYNGEE. The ends were cut back, 0 bases at V and 5 bases at J, with 11 bases in the middle. There are 14 residues in the CDR3. This CDR3 reads CASSVGGVGETQYF. DNA for the CDR3: TGTGCCAGCAGCGTAGGCGGGGTCGGGGAGACCCAGTACTTC. The entire variable domain, with the rest obtained from reference TRBV9 and TRBJ2-5, is as follows: DSGVTQTPKHLITATGQRVTLRCSPRSGDLSVYWYQQSLDQGLQFLIQYYNGEERAKGNILERFSAQQFPDLHSELNLSSLELGDSALYFCASSVGGVGETQYFGPGTRLLVL.

V is TRBV20-1 and J is TRBJ1-2; D unclear. The germline V gene encodes CDR1 DFQATT and CDR2 SNEGSKA (reference sequence). The CDR3 runs to 11 residues. Trimming pared 1 base from V and 7 bases from J, leaving 7 bases between. The CDR3 region has the DNA TGCAGTGCTAGAGTCCTTTTTGGCTACACCTTC. Its translation is CSARVLFGYTF.

The rearrangement joins TRBV7-6 to TRBJ1-4; D remains unclear. V lost 4 bases and J 5 bases, leaving 17 bases between the germline ends. The germline V gene encodes CDR1 SGHVS and CDR2 FNYEAQ. The CDR3 sequence is 16 residues long. CDR3 loop: CASSSRPAGENEKLFF. The CDR3 DNA sequence: TGTGCCAGCAGCTCCCGACCAGCGGGAGAAAATGAAAAACTGTTTTTT.

A single count supports this clone. The chain recombines TRBV29-1 with TRBJ2-1, with a weak D call TRBD1 (6 bases). The germline gives CDR1 SQVTM, CDR2 ANQGSEA. Trimming took 4 bases from V and 6 from J, leaving 19 bases between them. The CDR3 is made up of 15 amino acids. The CDR3 nucleotides are TGCAGCGTTGCCGAGGACAGCCGGGACGCCAATGAGCAGTTCTTC. Its protein product is CSVAEDSRDANEQFF.

As DNA, the CDR3 is TGTGCCAGCCACGCCAGGGGAGCTGATACGCAGTATTTT. Its translation is CASHARGADTQYF. The chain links TRBV5-6 to TRBJ2-3, with D maybe TRBD1 (6 bases). The germline V gene has CDR1 SGHDT and CDR2 YYEEEE. This CDR3 region has 13 residues. Trimming cost V 7 bases and J 6 bases, with 15 bases left between them.

The CDR3 reads CASSLMTGTGYTF. In nucleotides, the CDR3 is TGCGCCAGCAGCTTGATGACAGGAACCGGCTACACCTTC. This rearrangement joins TRBV5-1 to TRBJ1-2, with D possibly matching TRBD1 (6 bases). Germline CDR1 and CDR2: SGHRS and YFSETQ. Trimming left V 1 base short and J 8 bases short, with 12 bases between. This CDR3 spans 13 amino acids. Full variable domain (rest looked up from reference TRBV5-1 and TRBJ1-2): KAGVTQTPRYLIKTRGQQVTLSCSPISGHRSVSWYQQTPGQGLQFLFEYFSETQRNKGNFPGRFSGRQFSNSRSEMNVSTLELGDSALYLCASSLMTGTGYTFGSGTRLTVV.

The chain joins TRBV6-5 to TRBJ2-7; TRBD1 aligns across 9 bases. Trimming at V came to 4 bases and at J to 7 bases, leaving 11 bases not matched to a gene. Germline V gene data show CDR1 as MNHEY and CDR2 as SVGAGI. The CDR3 loop spans 15 amino acids. CDR3 sequence (DNA): TGTGCCAGCAGTTGGGACAGGGTCCCGTCAAGTGAGCAGTACTTC. Encoded protein: CASSWDRVPSSEQYF.

The chain is built from TRBV30 and TRBJ1-2, with TRBD1 identical over 7 bases. Germline values: CDR1 GTSNPN, CDR2 SVGIG (reference sequence). After removal of 4 bases from V and 7 bases from J, the junction contained 15 bases not matched to a gene. The CDR3 spans 15 residues. CDR3 bases: TGTGCCTGGACCCTAAAGGACAGGAACTTTCGTGGCTACACCTTC. This encodes CAWTLKDRNFRGYTF.

The chain employs TRBV28 and TRBJ2-3, with 8 bases that match TRBD2. Trimming at V came to 4 bases and at J to 6 bases, leaving 9 bases not matched to a gene. CDR1 is MDHEN, CDR2 SYDVKM, per germline. There are 15 residues in the CDR3. The CDR3: CASSSQRESLDTQYF. Written as DNA, the CDR3 is TGTGCCAGCAGTTCTCAGCGGGAGTCTCTTGATACGCAGTATTTT.

V is TRBV27 and J is TRBJ1-4, with 9 bases fitting TRBD1. V was clipped by 4 bases and J by 8 bases; unmatched bases: 8. CDR1 and CDR2 from the germline V gene are MNHEY and SMNVEV (reference sequence). CDR3 length: 15 amino acids. CDR3 sequence reads: CASSSWDRVPEKLFF. The CDR3 coding sequence is TGTGCCAGCAGTTCCTGGGACAGGGTGCCAGAAAAACTGTTTTTT.

Only one count was recorded for this clone. The chain recombines TRBV29-1 with TRBJ2-1; D is ambiguous. CDR3 length: 14 residues. Germline-derived CDR1 and CDR2 are SQVTM and ANQGSEA. Trimming shortened V by 5 bases and J by 3 bases, and 14 bases separated the two germline ends. The CDR3 loop reads CSVRRLLNYNEQFF. For the CDR3, the DNA is TGCAGCGTTCGTCGTTTACTAAACTACAATGAGCAGTTCTTC.

This clone was observed a single time. V gene TRBV14 combines with J gene TRBJ2-1; D not certain. CDR1 and CDR2 from the germline V gene are SGHDN and FVKESK. Trimming cost V 1 base and J 10 bases, with 8 bases left between them. CDR3 length equals 12 residues. The CDR3 DNA reads TGTGCCAGCAGCCAAGTTAATGTGGAGCAGTTCTTC. This gives the protein CASSQVNVEQFF.

This rearrangement joins TRBV7-2 to TRBJ2-1; the match to TRBD1 covers 8 bases. V shed 6 bases, J shed 9 bases, and the junction held 7 bases outside the gene matches. The CDR3 contains 13 residues. Germline CDR1 reads SGHTA; CDR2 reads FQGNSA. The CDR3 spells CASRNTGGTEQFF. For the CDR3, the DNA is TGTGCCAGCAGAAATACAGGGGGTACTGAGCAGTTCTTC.

CDR3 DNA sequence: TGTGCCAGCCGGTACGGGACTGAAGCTTTCTTT. This codes for CASRYGTEAFF. The chain uses TRBV19 and TRBJ1-1; D not resolved. CDR3 length: 11 amino acids. Germline assignment: CDR1 LNHDA and CDR2 SQIVND (reference sequence). Trimming shortened V by 9 bases and J by 5 bases, and 10 bases separated the two germline ends. Full variable domain (missing parts from reference TRBV19 and TRBJ1-1): DGGITQSPKYLFRKEGQNVTLSCEQNLNHDAMYWYRQDPGQGLRLIYYSQIVNDFQKGDIAEGYSVSREKKESFPLTVTSAQKNPTAFYLCASRYGTEAFFGQGTRLTVV.

The rearrangement links TRBV18 to TRBJ1-1, with D perhaps matching TRBD1 (6 bases). Trimming pared 2 bases from V and 0 bases from J, leaving 16 bases between. CDR1 is KGHSH, CDR2 LQKENI, per germline. This CDR3 is 17 amino acids long. Here the CDR3 DNA reads TGTGCCAGCTCACCAAGGGACAAGGGCCATATGAACACTGAAGCTTTCTTT. Translation gives CASSPRDKGHMNTEAFF.

The chain combines TRBV7-8 with TRBJ1-1; possible D gene TRBD1, 5 bases. The CDR3 is made up of 14 amino acids. CDR1 is SGHVS and CDR2 is FQNEAQ in the germline V gene. The ends were cut back, 0 bases at V and 4 bases at J, with 9 bases in the middle. Written as DNA, the CDR3 is TGTGCCAGCAGCTTAGCTGTTAGGGGCACTGAAGCTTTCTTT. This encodes CASSLAVRGTEAFF.

J is TRBJ2-2 and V is TRBV12-5; no definite D call. The CDR3 sequence is 19 residues long. V was pared by 0 bases and J by 1 base, with 18 bases between. Germline-derived CDR1 and CDR2 are LGHNT and FRNRAP. The chain's CDR3 is CASGLVSFPLRMNTGELFF. The CDR3 coding sequence is TGTGCTAGTGGTTTGGTATCATTCCCCCTCAGGATGAACACCGGGGAGCTGTTTTTT.

This rearrangement joins TRBV11-3 to TRBJ2-7; D is undetermined. Germline V lookup: CDR1 SGHNT, CDR2 YENEEA. Trimming took off 2 bases at V and 5 bases at J, with 10 bases between the two ends. The length of the CDR3 is 13 residues. For the CDR3, the DNA is TGTGCCAGCAGCTTATCCAGGTTGGACGAGCAGTACTTC. Translation gives CASSLSRLDEQYF.

CDR3 DNA: TGTGCCAGCAGCTTAGGACAAACCTACGAGCAGTACTTC. Protein: CASSLGQTYEQYF. The V call is TRBV11-2, the J call TRBJ2-7; D not resolved. The CDR3 runs 13 residues. Trimming took 1 base from V and 2 from J, leaving 6 bases between them. CDR1 is SGHAT and CDR2 is FQNNGV in the germline V gene.

V and J are TRBV19 and TRBJ2-1; 10 nucleotides line up with TRBD2. This CDR3 contains 14 residues. CDR1 LNHDA and CDR2 SQIVND come from the germline V gene (reference sequence). The junction had 9 bases not matched to a gene; V was cut back by 7 bases and J by 9 bases. The CDR3 reads CASTQGAGGSEQFF. For the CDR3, the DNA is TGTGCCAGTACCCAGGGAGCGGGGGGGAGTGAGCAGTTCTTC.

This chain links TRBV13 with TRBJ1-2, with a tentative D call TRBD1 (5 bases). Germline CDR1 reads PRHDT; CDR2 reads FYEKMQ (reference sequence). The ends were cut back, 6 bases at V and 1 base at J, with 9 bases in the middle. The CDR3 has 13 amino acids. The CDR3 coding sequence is TGTGCCAGCAGGGGGCCGGGTAACTATGGCTACACCTTC. As protein: CASRGPGNYGYTF.

The chain carries TRBV14 and TRBJ2-7; 8 positions match TRBD1. The CDR3 has 15 amino acids. Germline CDR1 is SGHDN and CDR2 is FVKESK. V lost 3 bases, J lost 5 bases, and 9 bases stayed unmatched. CDR3 in DNA: TGTGCCAGCAGCCAGCTGGGGACAGGTCAGGACGAGCAGTACTTC. Translating gives CASSQLGTGQDEQYF.

The V gene is TRBV19, the J gene TRBJ1-4; tentatively, D is TRBD1 (6 bases). Germline CDR1 LNHDA, CDR2 SQIVND (reference sequence). This CDR3 has 15 residues. Trimming left V 8 bases short and J 7 bases short, with 20 bases between. CDR3 loop: CASQERGHVVEKLFF. The CDR3 DNA reads as TGTGCCAGTCAGGAGAGGGGACACGTCGTTGAAAAACTGTTTTTT. The full variable domain, completed using reference TRBV19 and TRBJ1-4, is DGGITQSPKYLFRKEGQNVTLSCEQNLNHDAMYWYRQDPGQGLRLIYYSQIVNDFQKGDIAEGYSVSREKKESFPLTVTSAQKNPTAFYLCASQERGHVVEKLFFGSGTQLSVL.

The chain recombines TRBV5-4 with TRBJ1-2; 7 bases line up with TRBD1. CDR1 is SGHNT and CDR2 is YYREEE in the germline V gene (reference sequence). V lost 8 bases and J lost 6; bases outside the gene matches: 7. CDR3 length: 12 amino acids. The CDR3 is CASHRDSDGYTF. The DNA of the CDR3 is TGTGCCAGTCACCGGGACAGTGATGGCTACACCTTC.

In DNA, the CDR3 is TGCAGTGCTCGCCGAGAAGAGACCCAGTACTTC. This sequence encodes CSARREETQYF. The J gene is TRBJ2-5, the V gene TRBV20-1, with D unclear. CDR1 is DFQATT and CDR2 is SNEGSKA in the germline V gene (reference sequence). Trimming took off 5 bases at V and 3 bases at J, with 7 bases between the two ends. This CDR3 is built from 11 residues.

CDR3 nucleotides: TGTGCCAGCAGTTTTGGACCACAGGAATCGTTTGTCCAAGAGACCCAGTACTTC. Protein product: CASSFGPQESFVQETQYF. V usage is TRBV28 and J usage is TRBJ2-5; tentatively, D is TRBD1 (5 bases). CDR1 and CDR2 from the germline V gene are MDHEN and SYDVKM. The V end lost 3 bases, the J end lost 1 base, and 21 bases lay between the germline ends. CDR3 length equals 18 residues.

The chain links TRBV30 to TRBJ2-7; 9 bases fit TRBD2. This CDR3 spans 14 amino acids. Trimming cost V 6 bases and J 3 bases; bases outside gene matches: 9. The V gene's germline CDR1 is GTSNPN and CDR2 SVGIG (reference sequence). CDR3 amino acids: CACTAGGLFYEQYF. The CDR3 DNA is TGTGCCTGCACCGCGGGGGGGCTTTTCTACGAGCAGTACTTC.

In this sample, this clone turned up once. This chain joins TRBV29-1 and TRBJ2-1; 7 bases are a match to TRBD1. Germline V gene lookup returns CDR1 SQVTM and CDR2 ANQGSEA. CDR3 size: 23 residues. The V gene end was trimmed by 3 bases and the J gene end by 0 bases; junction bases not matched to a gene: 29. CDR3: CSVDGFGVSRRGSGTVSYNEQFF. The CDR3 bases are TGCAGCGTTGATGGGTTCGGCGTGTCAAGGCGAGGTTCCGGGACAGTCTCCTACAATGAGCAGTTCTTC.